This passage covers 17 T cell receptor beta chains from one sample sequenced in a study of cytomegalovirus exposure and HLA in healthy donors. The study ran its PCR with 60 Vbeta and 13 Jbeta primers. The method was immunoSEQ multiplex PCR; TCRdb's version includes in-frame clones alone and lacks a portion of them. Here the sample spans about 140,000 clones, around 81% being singletons. Sample: PBMCs. Every receptor here comes from a man aged 50-60 years in good health and CMV-seronegative.

V gene TRBV10-3 combines with J gene TRBJ2-6; D is undetermined. From germline, CDR1 is ENHRY and CDR2 SYGVKD. V lost 6 bases to trimming and J lost 4 bases, with 19 bases between them. The CDR3 spans 17 residues. The CDR3 bases are TGTGCCATCAGCTTGGCAGGCATCTTAGTGGGGGCCAACGTCCTGACTTTC. This sequence encodes CAISLAGILVGANVLTF.

The V call is TRBV27, the J call TRBJ1-2; 9 nucleotides align to TRBD1. Looked up from germline, CDR1 is MNHEY and CDR2 is SMNVEV (reference sequence). After removal of 6 bases from V and 4 bases from J, the junction contained 6 bases not matched to a gene. The CDR3 length is 14 residues. The chain's CDR3 is CASSSQGAAYGYTF. The CDR3 DNA reads as TGTGCCAGCAGCTCACAGGGGGCGGCCTATGGCTACACCTTC.

The rearrangement joins TRBV29-1 to TRBJ1-1; no firm D call. Trimming removed 6 bases at V and 0 bases at J, with 14 bases between. This CDR3 region has 14 residues. Germline-derived CDR1 and CDR2 are SQVTM and ANQGSEA. CDR3: CSVSWAGLNTEAFF. In DNA, the CDR3 is TGCAGCGTCTCCTGGGCGGGGTTGAACACTGAAGCTTTCTTT.

In DNA, the CDR3 is TGTGCCAGCAGTCAAGACAGGCTACCGCACACCATATATTTT. It translates to CASSQDRLPHTIYF. This chain connects TRBV6-4 to TRBJ1-3; D may be TRBD1 (6 bases). There are 14 residues in the CDR3. The germline gives CDR1 MRHNA, CDR2 SNTAGT. The V end was cut by 5 bases, the J end by 8 bases, with 16 bases between.

V and J are TRBV5-1 and TRBJ1-2; TRBD1 aligns across 10 bases. Unmatched junction bases numbered 3, after V lost 4 bases and J lost 3 bases. This CDR3 comprises 14 residues. CDR1 SGHRS and CDR2 YFSETQ come from the germline V gene. CDR3 nucleotide sequence: TGCGCCAGCAGCAAAGGGACAGGGGACTATGGCTACACCTTC. Encoded protein: CASSKGTGDYGYTF.

This rearrangement joins TRBV11-2 to TRBJ2-2; 9 bases agree with TRBD1. The CDR3 extends over 14 amino acids. Germline V gene lookup returns CDR1 SGHAT and CDR2 FQNNGV. Trimming cost V 4 bases and J 6 bases; bases outside gene matches: 3. The CDR3 here is CASSSGQGSGELFF. The CDR3 DNA reads TGTGCCAGCAGCTCAGGACAGGGGTCCGGGGAGCTGTTTTTT.

This chain connects TRBV20-1 to TRBJ1-2; D possibly corresponds to TRBD1 (5 bases). This CDR3 region has 11 residues. Trimming cost V 5 bases and J 10 bases, with 14 bases left between them. Germline values: CDR1 DFQATT, CDR2 SNEGSKA (reference sequence). The CDR3 nucleotides read TGCAGTGCTGGATCAGGGTTTGCCTACACCTTC. It codes for CSAGSGFAYTF.

V and J are TRBV29-1 and TRBJ1-2; 7 nucleotides align to TRBD1. Germline loops: CDR1 SQVTM, CDR2 ANQGSEA. The CDR3 loop spans 12 amino acids. The V segment lost 6 bases and the J segment 4 bases; nucleotides outside the gene matches: 5. CDR3 bases: TGCAGCGTCATACAGGGGACCTATGGCTACACCTTC. Residues: CSVIQGTYGYTF. Combining the CDR3 with reference TRBV29-1 and TRBJ1-2 gives the whole variable domain SAVISQKPSRDICQRGTSLTIQCQVDSQVTMMFWYRQQPGQSLTLIATANQGSEATYESGFVIDKFPISRPNLTFSTLTVSNMSPEDSSIYLCSVIQGTYGYTFGSGTRLTVV.

The rearrangement joins TRBV7-2 to TRBJ2-7, with TRBD1 as a possible D gene (6 bases). This CDR3 contains 13 residues. CDR1 and CDR2 from the germline V gene are SGHTA and FQGNSA. V lost 4 bases and J lost 6, with 13 bases in between. CDR3: CASSSLQGSEQYF. The CDR3 coding sequence is TGTGCCAGCAGCTCTCTCCAGGGGAGCGAGCAGTACTTC.

The table lists this clone with a count of one. V usage is TRBV5-1 and J usage is TRBJ2-5, with D possibly matching TRBD2 (5 bases). The CDR3 has 13 residues. Germline CDR1 reads SGHRS; CDR2 reads YFSETQ. Trimming stripped 4 bases from V and 5 bases from J, with 12 bases between. Written as DNA, the CDR3 is TGCGCCAGCAGCACCGCTGGCGGGGAGACCCAGTACTTC. The encoded protein is CASSTAGGETQYF.

This clone was detected once. This chain links TRBV11-3 with TRBJ2-7, with 12 bases that match TRBD2. V lost 5 bases and J lost 0; bases outside the gene matches: 2. This CDR3 is 15 amino acids long. Germline CDR1 and CDR2: SGHNT and YENEEA. The CDR3: CASSEGLAGSYEQYF. CDR3 in DNA: TGTGCCAGCAGCGAGGGACTAGCGGGCTCCTACGAGCAGTACTTC.

The genes are TRBV5-1 and TRBJ2-5, with D perhaps matching TRBD2 (5 bases). This CDR3 spans 16 amino acids. V lost 0 bases and J 1 base, leaving 13 bases between the germline ends. Per the germline V gene, CDR1 is SGHRS and CDR2 is YFSETQ. As DNA, the CDR3 is TGCGCCAGCAGCTTGGTGGGCAGCGGTAGCCAAGAGACCCAGTACTTC. Translated: CASSLVGSGSQETQYF.

This clone was counted once. The chain combines TRBV9 with TRBJ1-1; tentative D call: TRBD1 (5 bases). CDR3 size: 18 residues. Germline CDR1 is SGDLS and CDR2 is YYNGEE. Trimming left V 4 bases short and J 0 bases short, with 22 bases between. Here the CDR3 reads CASSPHGQGGRLNTEAFF. The CDR3 DNA follows: TGTGCCAGCAGCCCCCATGGCCAGGGAGGGCGGCTGAACACTGAAGCTTTCTTT.

V usage is TRBV29-1 and J usage is TRBJ1-1; D is uncertain. This CDR3 is 13 amino acids long. V was clipped by 7 bases and J by 3 bases, with 15 bases between them. Germline values: CDR1 SQVTM, CDR2 ANQGSEA. CDR3 nucleotide sequence: TGCAGCGCCTTGGCCTCGGCGGACACTGAAGCTTTCTTT. Translating it yields CSALASADTEAFF.

The CDR3: CASSSERLPTGVGYTF. Written as DNA, the CDR3 is TGCGCCAGCAGCTCCGAACGCCTACCCACGGGGGTAGGCTACACCTTC. The chain uses TRBV5-1 and TRBJ1-2, with D possibly being TRBD1 (5 bases). Trimming left V 3 bases short and J 8 bases short, with 23 bases between. The CDR3 spans 16 residues. CDR1 is SGHRS and CDR2 is YFSETQ in the germline V gene.

This clone has more than one count but fewer than ten. This rearrangement joins TRBV7-3 to TRBJ1-1, with 12 bases fitting TRBD1. With V trimmed by 5 bases and J by 5 bases, 3 bases remained unmatched. The V gene's germline CDR1 is SGHTA and CDR2 FQGTGA. This CDR3 comprises 14 residues. CDR3 region: CASSTGQGATEAFF. The CDR3 coding sequence is TGTGCCAGCAGCACGGGACAGGGGGCAACTGAAGCTTTCTTT.

In its sample, this clone was seen a few times. The chain is built from TRBV30 and TRBJ1-2; weak D call: TRBD1 (6 bases). The germline gives CDR1 GTSNPN, CDR2 SVGIG (reference sequence). The V gene lost 0 bases and the J gene lost 4 bases, with 12 bases spanning the gap. The CDR3 runs to 14 residues. The CDR3 loop is CAWSVQGVGYGYTF. The CDR3, as DNA: TGTGCCTGGAGTGTACAGGGAGTAGGCTATGGCTACACCTTC.